These T cell receptor beta chains were read from a single sample in a study of T-cell memory formation after mild COVID-19. TCRdb redid the calling of the 5' RACE reads with MiXCR, one entry per CDR3 protein. The sample lists just under 150,000 distinct CDR3 sequences; 15% to 20% were seen once. The sample consisted of PBMCs or a T cell subset sorted from them (not recorded which). These TCRs come from an adult woman who had mild COVID-19 (a few samples of this study predate the infection). Cell type and time point are not known. The CDR3 runs from the conserved cysteine through the conserved F or W. A D gene is named only where the DNA matches it firmly. Not all rows give a size; the values are once, few, many and, for expanded clones, a class.

J: TRBJ2-1; size: few; D: -; V: TRBV9; DNA: TGTGCCAGCAGCGTGGCCCCGGCAGGGGGGATCTCCTACAATGAGCAGTTCTTC; CDR3: CASSVAPAGGISYNEQFF
J: TRBJ2-7; size: -; D: -; V: TRBV7-2; DNA: TGTGCCAGCAGCTCCCAGCCTAGGGAGTCCTACGAGCAGTACTTC; CDR3: CASSSQPRESYEQYF
J: TRBJ1-4; size: -; D: -; V: TRBV7-9; DNA: TGTGCCAGCAGCTTACAAGGGTGGAAACTGTTTTTT; CDR3: CASSLQGWKLFF
J: TRBJ2-5; size: -; D: -; V: TRBV18; DNA: TGTGCCAGCTCACCACTCAGGGGATCGGAGACCCAGTACTTC; CDR3: CASSPLRGSETQYF
J: TRBJ2-6; size: few; D: -; V: TRBV19; DNA: TGTGCCAGCCGTCCAACCAGCTCTGGGGCCAACGTCCTGACTTTC; CDR3: CASRPTSSGANVLTF
J: TRBJ2-7; size: -; D: -; V: TRBV7-7; DNA: TGTGCTAGCAGTTTAGAGGACTCCCCCGAGCAGTACTTC; CDR3: CASSLEDSPEQYF
J: TRBJ2-5; size: few; D: -; V: TRBV7-9; DNA: TGTGCCAGCAGCCTGGCGGTGCGGTCAGAGACCCAGTACTTC; CDR3: CASSLAVRSETQYF
J: TRBJ2-5; size: -; D: TRBD2; V: TRBV12-3/TRBV12-4; DNA: TGTGCCAGCAGTTTAGCGTCGCGGGAGGGAACCCAGTACTTC; CDR3: CASSLASREGTQYF
J: TRBJ2-1; size: -; D: TRBD2; V: TRBV18; DNA: TGTGCCAGCTCACCTTCGGCGGGAGCCGGGTTCTTC; CDR3: CASSPSAGAGFF
J: TRBJ1-2; size: -; D: -; V: TRBV2; DNA: TGTGCCAGCAGGGCCAGATCATATGGCTACACCTTC; CDR3: CASRARSYGYTF
J: TRBJ1-1; size: few; D: -; V: TRBV10-3; DNA: TGTGCCATCAGTGGGTTAAGTAACACTGAAGCTTTCTTT; CDR3: CAISGLSNTEAFF
J: TRBJ2-3; size: -; D: -; V: TRBV7-3; DNA: TGTGCCAGCAGCCAGGGACCCACAGATACGCAGTATTTT; CDR3: CASSQGPTDTQYF
J: TRBJ1-2; size: -; D: -; V: TRBV29-1; DNA: TGCAGCGTTCTCGTAGGTCTCCAGGCTCTGTTCTCTGGCTACACCTTC; CDR3: CSVLVGLQALFSGYTF
J: TRBJ2-7; size: many; D: TRBD1; V: TRBV4-1; DNA: TGCGCCAGCAGCCAAGATCGACGCCCGGGACAGGGGGCCTACGAGCAGTACTTC; CDR3: CASSQDRRPGQGAYEQYF
J: TRBJ2-5; size: few; D: -; V: TRBV20-1; DNA: TGCAGTGCTAGAGATCTGAGGTCGATAGCCGGACAAGAGACCCAGTACTTC; CDR3: CSARDLRSIAGQETQYF
J: TRBJ2-2; size: few; D: -; V: TRBV20-1; DNA: TGCAGTGCTAGTGGGGTCAACACCGGGGAGCTGTTTTTT; CDR3: CSASGVNTGELFF
J: TRBJ2-7; size: -; D: TRBD2; V: TRBV10-3; DNA: TGTGCCGCCGAAGGCCGGGGGGGATTTCGCGAGCAGTACTTC; CDR3: CAAEGRGGFREQYF
J: TRBJ2-2; size: -; D: -; V: TRBV5-1; DNA: TGCGCCAGCAGCTTGGAAGCGAGGGCCACCGGGGAGCTGTTTTTT; CDR3: CASSLEARATGELFF
J: TRBJ2-6; size: -; D: -; V: TRBV19; DNA: TGTGCCAGTAGGCGACAGGAGCCTACCTCTGGGGCCAACGTCCTGACTTTC; CDR3: CASRRQEPTSGANVLTF
J: TRBJ2-3; size: few; D: TRBD1; V: TRBV18; DNA: TGTGCCAGCTCCCCTCAACAGGGGACAGATACGCAGTATTTT; CDR3: CASSPQQGTDTQYF
J: TRBJ2-7; size: -; D: -; V: TRBV9; DNA: TGTGCCAGCAGCGCTCCCTCCTACGAGCAGTACTTC; CDR3: CASSAPSYEQYF
J: TRBJ1-1; size: -; D: -; V: TRBV15; DNA: TGTGCCACCTGCTCCTGGGGTGGGGCTGAAGCTTTCTTT; CDR3: CATCSWGGAEAFF
J: TRBJ2-1; size: -; D: -; V: TRBV7-2; DNA: TGTGCCAGCACCATCCTGTGGGGTAATGAGCAGTTCTTC; CDR3: CASTILWGNEQFF
J: TRBJ2-1; size: few; D: -; V: TRBV12-3/TRBV12-4; DNA: TGTGCCAGCAAAAGCGGACAGAATCACAATGAGCTGTTCTTC; CDR3: CASKSGQNHNELFF
J: TRBJ1-5; size: few; D: -; V: TRBV7-2; DNA: TGTGCCAGCAGCTTAACGGGGGGAGGCAATCAGCCCCAGCATTTT; CDR3: CASSLTGGGNQPQHF
J: TRBJ1-2; size: few; D: TRBD1; V: TRBV12-3/TRBV12-4; DNA: TGTGCCAGCAGTGCCGGGACAGTGATCTATGGCTACACCTTC; CDR3: CASSAGTVIYGYTF
J: TRBJ2-3; size: many; D: -; V: TRBV7-2; DNA: TGTGCCAGCAGCCAGGGGGCGGGAGTGGTCACAGATACGCAGTATTTT; CDR3: CASSQGAGVVTDTQYF
J: TRBJ2-7; size: -; D: TRBD1; V: TRBV12-3/TRBV12-4; DNA: TGTGCCAGCACCGGGACAGGGGGCGTCTCCTACGAGCAGTACTTC; CDR3: CASTGTGGVSYEQYF
J: TRBJ2-2; size: few; D: TRBD1; V: TRBV2; DNA: TGTGCCAGCAGTGAGACAGGGCGCACCGGGGAGCTGTTTTTT; CDR3: CASSETGRTGELFF
J: TRBJ2-3; size: -; D: -; V: TRBV30; DNA: TGTGCCTGGAGTGTCAGGGCGTACAAAGATACGCAGTATTTT; CDR3: CAWSVRAYKDTQYF
J: TRBJ1-5; size: -; D: -; V: TRBV18; DNA: TGTGCCAGCTCACCCGCGTATAGCAATCAGCCCCAGCATTTT; CDR3: CASSPAYSNQPQHF
J: TRBJ1-2; size: -; D: -; V: TRBV6-2/TRBV6-3; DNA: TGTGCCAGCAGTTGGGGGGAGACCCATTCAAGAAAATATGGCTACACCTTC; CDR3: CASSWGETHSRKYGYTF
J: TRBJ2-2; size: many; D: -; V: TRBV7-8; DNA: TGTGCCAGCAGCCCTGGGACTCTAGCGATCGGGGAGCTGTTTTTT; CDR3: CASSPGTLAIGELFF
J: TRBJ1-2; size: -; D: TRBD1; V: TRBV2; DNA: TGTGCCAGCACTCACGGGACAGGGGAACGCTATGGCTACACCTTC; CDR3: CASTHGTGERYGYTF
J: TRBJ2-1; size: -; D: TRBD1; V: TRBV12-3/TRBV12-4; DNA: TGTGCCAGCACCCCGGGACAGGGGTACAATGAGCAGTTCTTC; CDR3: CASTPGQGYNEQFF
J: TRBJ2-3; size: -; D: TRBD2; V: TRBV4-1; DNA: TGCGCCAGCAGCCCTCAATTAGTAACCGGGGGGGGAGAAACGCAGTATTTT; CDR3: CASSPQLVTGGGETQYF
J: TRBJ2-5; size: -; D: -; V: TRBV5-1; DNA: TGCGCCAGCAGCTTGCCGGGACTCGCCCGGGTTGAGACCCAGTACTTC; CDR3: CASSLPGLARVETQYF
J: TRBJ2-5; size: few; D: TRBD1; V: TRBV24-1; DNA: TGTGCCACCAGTGATGCCGGCAGGGGGCAACAAGAGACCCAGTACTTC; CDR3: CATSDAGRGQQETQYF
J: TRBJ2-5; size: few; D: -; V: TRBV7-2; DNA: TGTGCCAGCAGCTTAGACAGATTAGAGACCCAGTACTTC; CDR3: CASSLDRLETQYF
J: TRBJ1-6; size: few; D: -; V: TRBV2; DNA: TGTGCCAGCAGTGAAGGGGGAAGGGGTCGCACCCTCCACTTT; CDR3: CASSEGGRGRTLHF
J: TRBJ2-6; size: -; D: -; V: TRBV5-6; DNA: TGTGCCAGCAGCTTGGTTGCAACTGGGGCCAACGTCCTGACTTTC; CDR3: CASSLVATGANVLTF
J: TRBJ2-3; size: -; D: TRBD2; V: TRBV7-2; DNA: TGTGCCAGCAGCCCCAGAATGACTAGCCCTACGCAGTATTTT; CDR3: CASSPRMTSPTQYF
J: TRBJ2-1; size: few; D: -; V: TRBV11-2; DNA: TGTGCCAGCAGCCCTGGGTTCAGTTCCTACAATGAGCAGTTCTTC; CDR3: CASSPGFSSYNEQFF
J: TRBJ2-1; size: -; D: -; V: TRBV4-2; DNA: TGTGCCAGCGCTAGGGCCCAGGGGAATGAGCAGTTCTTC; CDR3: CASARAQGNEQFF
J: TRBJ1-6; size: -; D: -; V: TRBV7-6; DNA: TGTGCCAGCAGCCCCTCCCGGGACATATCCCTCCACTTT; CDR3: CASSPSRDISLHF
J: TRBJ2-3; size: few; D: TRBD2; V: TRBV20-1; DNA: TGCAGTGCTAGAAGCAGGGCGGGAGCAGATACGCAGTATTTT; CDR3: CSARSRAGADTQYF
J: TRBJ1-2; size: few; D: -; V: TRBV6-5; DNA: TGTGCCACCCTCCGGGACTATGGCTACACCTTC; CDR3: CATLRDYGYTF
J: TRBJ1-6; size: -; D: -; V: TRBV7-2; DNA: TGTGCCAGCAGCTCCGAGGGGAGGAATTCACCCCTCCACTTT; CDR3: CASSSEGRNSPLHF
J: TRBJ2-4; size: -; D: -; V: TRBV7-2; DNA: TGTGCCAGCAGTGTCCGGGACTTAGCCAAAAACATTCAGTACTTC; CDR3: CASSVRDLAKNIQYF
J: TRBJ1-5; size: few; D: TRBD1; V: TRBV5-6; DNA: TGTGCCAGCAGCTCGAGGACAGGGTTGGCCTATCAGCCCCAGCATTTT; CDR3: CASSSRTGLAYQPQHF
J: TRBJ2-1; size: once; D: -; V: TRBV29-1; DNA: TGCAGCGTAGTTGGGTGGGAGATCTCCTACAATGAGCAGTTCTTC; CDR3: CSVVGWEISYNEQFF
J: TRBJ2-7; size: -; D: -; V: TRBV6-2/TRBV6-3; DNA: TGTGCCAGCTCCGGGACAAACTCCTACGAGCAGTACTTC; CDR3: CASSGTNSYEQYF
J: TRBJ2-4; size: -; D: TRBD1; V: TRBV5-5; DNA: TGTGCCAGCAGCAGGACAGGATCTTTAGCCAAAAGCATTCAGTACTTC; CDR3: CASSRTGSLAKSIQYF
J: TRBJ2-1; size: -; D: -; V: TRBV12-3/TRBV12-4; DNA: TGTGCCAGCAGTTTCGGGGGGCTTGTGCGGAATGAGCAGTTCTTC; CDR3: CASSFGGLVRNEQFF
J: TRBJ1-1; size: -; D: -; V: TRBV20-1; DNA: TGCAGTGCTGCACAGACAGGATCGAACACTGAAGCTTTCTTT; CDR3: CSAAQTGSNTEAFF
J: TRBJ2-2; size: few; D: -; V: TRBV5-1; DNA: TGCGCCAGCAGCCCCGTCACAGGGGCGGGGGTCACCGGGGAGCTGTTTTTT; CDR3: CASSPVTGAGVTGELFF
J: TRBJ1-3; size: -; D: TRBD1; V: TRBV20-1; DNA: TGCAGTGCTAGACAGACAGGGGGCTCTGGAAACACCATATATTTT; CDR3: CSARQTGGSGNTIYF
J: TRBJ2-5; size: few; D: -; V: TRBV20-1; DNA: TGCAGTGCTACGCTCAGGGAGACCCAGTACTTC; CDR3: CSATLRETQYF
J: TRBJ2-2; size: few; D: -; V: TRBV5-1; DNA: TGCGCCAGCAGCATAGGACAAGGCGAGGCCGGGGAGCTGTTTTTT; CDR3: CASSIGQGEAGELFF